The table lists the clone carrying this T cell receptor (beta chain) with many counts. Its antigen is still unknown. TCRdb reprocessed the multiplex PCR reads via MiXCR and lists one record per CDR3 protein. The sample holds some 130,000 distinct CDR3 sequences, nearly 20% seen once. The data originate from a study of breast tumors, draining lymph nodes, adjacent tissues. Axillary draining lymph nodes of breast cancer patients supplied the node samples. The CDR3 is 12 residues long. Germline CDR1 is LNHDA and CDR2 is SQIVND (reference sequence). Trimming took off 5 bases at V and 4 bases at J, with 6 bases between the two ends. Findings of the study overall: The lymph node origin of tumor T cells was framed as consistent with a hypothesis, not demonstrated. Compared with basal-like, luminal-like tumors shared significantly more repertoire with nontumor tissue. Tumors had less TCR diversity than lymph nodes, more than nontumor tissue. Data fit most tumor T cells coming from lymph node, expanding in tumor.

J is TRBJ1-3 and V is TRBV19; D uncertain. The sample taken for sequencing was axillary lymph node tissue. This TCR derives from a female donor with breast cancer. Some clones in this sample may be carry-over from other donors' samples. The CDR3 DNA reads as TGTGCCAGTAGTGTTGGGGGAAACACCATATATTTT. It translates to CASSVGGNTIYF.